These 15 T cell receptor beta chains originate from one sample sequenced in a study of shared clonotypes between healthy human individuals. TCRdb's copy holds only in-frame clones and misses some; the assay was immunoSEQ multiplex PCR. The data hold more than 2,000,000 clones, with 90% to 95% observed a single time. The sample comprised naive CD4+ T cells sorted from blood. Subset meaning: CD45RA+ positively selected. These receptors were collected from a man younger than 35 in good health.

The chain couples TRBV19 to TRBJ2-2, with D possibly called TRBD1 or TRBD2 (5 bases each). Germline V gene sequence: CDR1 LNHDA, CDR2 SQIVND (reference sequence). CDR3 length: 14 amino acids. The V end was cut by 6 bases, the J end by 7 bases, with 15 bases between. The CDR3 reads CASSPGPGVGELFF. The CDR3 DNA reads TGTGCCAGTAGCCCGGGGCCAGGCGTCGGGGAGCTGTTTTTT.

The genes are TRBV6-1 and TRBJ2-7; TRBD1 aligns across 9 bases. The CDR3 has 13 amino acids. Losses at the gene ends were 7 bases for V and 4 bases for J; bases not matched to a gene: 5. Per germline, CDR1 MNHNS and CDR2 SASEGT. CDR3 region: CASISGQGYEQYF. CDR3 in DNA: TGTGCCAGCATCTCGGGACAGGGATACGAGCAGTACTTC.

This clone is a singleton in its sample. This rearrangement joins TRBV6-5 to TRBJ1-1; 9 bases map to TRBD1. The CDR3 has 15 residues. Looked up from germline, CDR1 is MNHEY and CDR2 is SVGAGI. The ends lost 6 bases at V and 5 bases at J; junction bases unmatched: 10. The DNA for the CDR3 is TGTGCCAGCAGCTCGGCCGGGACAGGGAGGACTGAAGCTTTCTTT. This sequence encodes CASSSAGTGRTEAFF.

The chain links TRBV2 to TRBJ1-2; D is unclear. The V gene's germline CDR1 is SNHLY and CDR2 FYNNEI. CDR3 length equals 13 residues. Trimming removed 2 bases from V and 3 bases from J, with 7 bases in between. As DNA, the CDR3 is TGTGCCAGCAGTGAATTGAGGGACTATGGCTACACCTTC. It translates to CASSELRDYGYTF.

The chain is built from TRBV30 and TRBJ2-6; D is ambiguous. CDR3 length: 15 amino acids. CDR1 GTSNPN and CDR2 SVGIG come from the germline V gene (reference sequence). V gave up 3 bases and J gave up 0 bases, with 9 bases separating them. CDR3 sequence (DNA): TGTGCCTGGAGGGGTATCGACTCTGGGGCCAACGTCCTGACTTTC. The encoded protein is CAWRGIDSGANVLTF.

V and J are TRBV7-9 and TRBJ2-3; D possibly corresponds to TRBD2 (6 bases). In germline, CDR1 is SEHNR, CDR2 FQNEAQ (reference sequence). There are 16 residues in the CDR3. Trimming removed 2 bases at V and 0 bases at J, with 12 bases between. CDR3 DNA sequence: TGTGCCAGCAGCTTAATGGAGGGAACTAGCACAGATACGCAGTATTTT. It yields the protein CASSLMEGTSTDTQYF. Drawing the rest from reference TRBV7-9 and TRBJ2-3, the complete variable domain is DTGVSQNPRHKITKRGQNVTFRCDPISEHNRLYWYRQTLGQGPEFLTYFQNEAQLEKSRLLSDRFSAERPKGSFSTLEIQRTEQGDSAMYLCASSLMEGTSTDTQYFGPGTRLTVL.

The V call is TRBV6-5, the J call TRBJ1-2; 11 nucleotides align to TRBD1. The CDR3 length is 14 residues. Trimming took 6 bases from V and 7 from J; bases not matched to a gene: 7. Germline V gives CDR1 MNHEY, CDR2 SVGAGI. The CDR3 spells CASSQGQGAGGYTF. CDR3 nucleotides: TGTGCCAGCAGCCAAGGACAGGGGGCTGGTGGCTACACCTTC.

This clone showed up just a few times. This chain connects TRBV6-5 to TRBJ1-6; 8 nucleotides match TRBD1. The junction had 10 bases not matched to a gene; V was cut back by 6 bases and J by 9 bases. CDR1 and CDR2 (germline): MNHEY, SVGAGI. The CDR3 loop spans 15 amino acids. CDR3 loop: CASSPTQGVRSPLHF. In DNA form, the CDR3 reads TGTGCCAGCAGCCCAACACAGGGGGTTCGTTCACCCCTCCACTTT.

The count of this clone is one. The chain employs TRBV28 and TRBJ1-1; 7 bases match TRBD1. V dropped 5 bases and J dropped 6; count of bases not matched to a gene: 3. The CDR3 covers 12 residues. CDR1 is MDHEN, CDR2 SYDVKM, per germline. The DNA for the CDR3 is TGTGCCAGCAGTAGACAGGGCCCTGAAGCTTTCTTT. Translation: CASSRQGPEAFF. Using reference TRBV28 and TRBJ1-1 for the parts outside the CDR3, the full variable domain is DVKVTQSSRYLVKRTGEKVFLECVQDMDHENMFWYRQDPGLGLRLIYFSYDVKMKEKGDIPEGYSVSREKKERFSLILESASTNQTSMYLCASSRQGPEAFFGQGTRLTVV.

This sequence joins TRBV14 and TRBJ2-1; 9 positions agree with TRBD1. This CDR3 comprises 17 residues. The germline gives CDR1 SGHDN, CDR2 FVKESK. Unmatched junction bases numbered 10, after V lost 4 bases and J lost 3 bases. The CDR3 DNA follows: TGTGCCAGCAGCCCCGCCGGCGGACAGGGGAGCTACAATGAGCAGTTCTTC. Protein sequence: CASSPAGGQGSYNEQFF.

Worth noting for this clone: Other nucleotide sequences from this sample produce the same CDR3. J is TRBJ2-2 and V is TRBV6-5; weak D call: TRBD2 (5 bases). The CDR3 covers 14 residues. V lost 9 bases to trimming and J lost 1 base, with 12 bases between them. Germline V gives CDR1 MNHEY, CDR2 SVGAGI. The CDR3 here is CASGRGQNTGELFF. The CDR3 DNA follows: TGTGCCAGTGGAAGAGGGCAGAACACCGGGGAGCTGTTTTTT.

A note on this clone: Other DNA sequences from this sample encode an identical CDR3 as well. Here the CDR3 DNA reads TGTGCCAGCAGTGAAGCTGGCTATGGCTACACCTTC. Translation: CASSEAGYGYTF. The chain joins TRBV2 to TRBJ1-2; D gene uncertain. Germline V gives CDR1 SNHLY, CDR2 FYNNEI. There are 12 residues in the CDR3. The germline V and J ends were trimmed by 0 bases and 4 bases, with 3 bases remaining between them.

With regard to this clone: The sample carries other DNA sequences with the same CDR3. This rearrangement joins TRBV5-1 to TRBJ2-6, with D perhaps matching TRBD2 (5 bases). This CDR3 comprises 14 residues. Trimming shortened V by 5 bases and J by 1 base, and 7 bases separated the two germline ends. CDR1 SGHRS and CDR2 YFSETQ come from the germline V gene. CDR3 DNA sequence: TGCGCCAGCAGTCCGGGGTCTGGGGCCAACGTCCTGACTTTC. As protein: CASSPGSGANVLTF.

This clone was detected only a few times. Other DNA sequences of this sample code for an identical CDR3. This chain uses TRBV30 with TRBJ1-1; D unresolved. V was cut by 5 bases and J by 1 base, with 8 bases left in between. The CDR3 consists of 12 residues. Per germline, CDR1 GTSNPN and CDR2 SVGIG (reference sequence). The CDR3 DNA reads as TGTGCCTGGGGACGTGGGAACACTGAAGCTTTCTTT. This sequence encodes CAWGRGNTEAFF.

This clone has a handful of counts. The chain is built from TRBV9 and TRBJ1-3; D uncertain. The CDR3 is 16 amino acids. Trimming pared 0 bases from V and 0 bases from J, leaving 10 bases between. Germline CDR1 reads SGDLS; CDR2 reads YYNGEE. The CDR3 reads CASSVEKHSSGNTIYF. The CDR3 region has the DNA TGTGCCAGCAGCGTAGAAAAGCATAGCTCTGGAAACACCATATATTTT.